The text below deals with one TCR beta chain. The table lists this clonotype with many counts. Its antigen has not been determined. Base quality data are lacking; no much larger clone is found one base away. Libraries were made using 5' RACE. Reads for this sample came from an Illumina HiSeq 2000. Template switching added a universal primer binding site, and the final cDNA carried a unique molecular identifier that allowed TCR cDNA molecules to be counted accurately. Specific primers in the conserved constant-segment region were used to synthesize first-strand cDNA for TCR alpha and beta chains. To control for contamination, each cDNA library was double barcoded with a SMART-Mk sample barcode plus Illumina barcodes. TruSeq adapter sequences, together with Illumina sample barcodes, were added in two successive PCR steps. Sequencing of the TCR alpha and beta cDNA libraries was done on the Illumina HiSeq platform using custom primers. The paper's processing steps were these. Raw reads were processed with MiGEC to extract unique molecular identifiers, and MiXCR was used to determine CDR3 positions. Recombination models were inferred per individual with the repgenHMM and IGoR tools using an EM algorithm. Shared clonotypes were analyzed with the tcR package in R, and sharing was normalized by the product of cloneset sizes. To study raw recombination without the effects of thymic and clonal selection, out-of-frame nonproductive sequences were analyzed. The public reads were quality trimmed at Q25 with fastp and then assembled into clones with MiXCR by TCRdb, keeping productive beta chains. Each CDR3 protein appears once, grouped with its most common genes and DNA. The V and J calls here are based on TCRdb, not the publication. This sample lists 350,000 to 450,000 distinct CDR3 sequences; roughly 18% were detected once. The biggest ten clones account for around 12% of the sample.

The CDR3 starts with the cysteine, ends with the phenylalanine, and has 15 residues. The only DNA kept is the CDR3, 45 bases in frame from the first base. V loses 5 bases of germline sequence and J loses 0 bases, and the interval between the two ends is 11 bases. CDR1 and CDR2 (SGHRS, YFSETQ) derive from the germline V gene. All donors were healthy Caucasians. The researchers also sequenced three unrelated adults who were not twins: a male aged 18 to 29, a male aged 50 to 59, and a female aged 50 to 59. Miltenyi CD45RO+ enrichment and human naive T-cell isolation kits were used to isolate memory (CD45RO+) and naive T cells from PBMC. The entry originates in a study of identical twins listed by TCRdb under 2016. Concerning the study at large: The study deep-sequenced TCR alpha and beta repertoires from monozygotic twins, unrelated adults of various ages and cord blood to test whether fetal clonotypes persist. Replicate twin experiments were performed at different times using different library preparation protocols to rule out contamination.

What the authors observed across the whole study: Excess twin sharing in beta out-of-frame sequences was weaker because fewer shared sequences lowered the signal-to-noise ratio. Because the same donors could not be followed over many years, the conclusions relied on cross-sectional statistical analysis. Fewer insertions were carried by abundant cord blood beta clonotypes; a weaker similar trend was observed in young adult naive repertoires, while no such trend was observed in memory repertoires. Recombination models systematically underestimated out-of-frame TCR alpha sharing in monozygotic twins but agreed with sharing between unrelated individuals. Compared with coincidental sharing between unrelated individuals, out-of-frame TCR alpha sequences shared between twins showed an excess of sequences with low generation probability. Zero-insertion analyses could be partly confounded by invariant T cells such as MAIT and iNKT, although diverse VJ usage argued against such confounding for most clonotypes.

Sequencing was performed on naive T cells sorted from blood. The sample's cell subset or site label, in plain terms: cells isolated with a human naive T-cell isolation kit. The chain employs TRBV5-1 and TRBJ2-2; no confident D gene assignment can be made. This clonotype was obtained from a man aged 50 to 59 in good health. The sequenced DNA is TGCGCCAGCAGGGGGAATCCGACGAACACCGGGGAGCTGTTTTTT. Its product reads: CASRGNPTNTGELFF.